These 25 T cell receptor beta chains were sequenced from one sample in a study of CD8 T cells in ankylosing spondylitis. Broader study findings: The study identified a TCR beta motif of seven or eight highly homologous variants that appeared characteristic of ankylosing spondylitis blood.

No antigen has been assigned to these receptors. TCRdb ran MiXCR on the 5' RACE reads and lists one entry per CDR3 protein. Among around 450,000 distinct CDR3 sequences listed, roughly 26% were seen once. The sequenced material came from blood, either unsorted or a sorted T cell fraction (not recorded which). The receptors here all came from a male donor with ankylosing spondylitis.

The gene calls are TRBV20-1 and TRBJ2-1; the D call may be TRBD1 or TRBD2 (5 bases each). With 5 bases removed from V and 10 bases from J, the gap between germline ends came to 18 bases. Germline CDR1 reads DFQATT; CDR2 reads SNEGSKA (reference sequence). The CDR3 is 13 residues long. The DNA of the CDR3 is TGCAGTGCTGCCCGGGGCACCCATGGCGAGCAGTTCTTC. Its translation: CSAARGTHGEQFF.

This clonotype was seen a handful of times. The gene calls are TRBV7-9 and TRBJ1-4; possible D gene TRBD1, 6 bases. V lost 3 bases and J lost 4, with 9 bases in between. Germline V gene lookup returns CDR1 SEHNR and CDR2 FQNEAQ (reference sequence). The CDR3 length is 14 residues. The chain's CDR3 is CASSFVGGNEKLFF. For the CDR3, the DNA is TGTGCCAGCAGCTTTGTAGGGGGTAATGAAAAACTGTTTTTT.

V gene TRBV5-4 combines with J gene TRBJ2-1; D unresolved. CDR1 and CDR2 (germline): SGHNT, YYREEE (reference sequence). The CDR3 contains 16 residues. The germline V and J ends were trimmed by 1 base and 0 bases, with 11 bases remaining between them. The CDR3 region has the DNA TGTGCCAGCAGCTTGAGGGTCATGAGCTCCTACAATGAGCAGTTCTTC. This translates into CASSLRVMSSYNEQFF.

This rearrangement joins TRBV5-1 to TRBJ2-3; D gene uncertain. Germline values: CDR1 SGHRS, CDR2 YFSETQ. This CDR3 is 13 amino acids long. V lost 4 bases and J lost 3, with 9 bases in between. The CDR3 spells CASSVLITDTQYF. CDR3 sequence (DNA): TGCGCCAGCAGCGTCTTAATTACAGATACGCAGTATTTT.

This clonotype was seen ten or more times. The chain joins TRBV7-2 to TRBJ2-5; no clear D. This CDR3 region has 13 residues. Germline-derived CDR1 and CDR2 are SGHTA and FQGNSA. V lost 6 bases, J lost 2 bases, and 10 bases lay in between. In DNA, the CDR3 is TGTGCCAGCAGTTTACGGCAACAAGAGACCCAGTACTTC. Amino acids: CASSLRQQETQYF.

The sample holds a few counts of this clonotype. The chain recombines TRBV6-6 with TRBJ1-2, with D possibly matching TRBD1 (5 bases). From germline, CDR1 is MNHNY and CDR2 SVGAGI (reference sequence). This CDR3 is built from 13 residues. The V end lost 6 bases, the J end lost 5 bases, and 13 bases lay between the germline ends. The CDR3 nucleotides read TGTGCCAGCAGGGGGGGTAACGTTTATGGCTACACCTTC. This gives the protein CASRGGNVYGYTF.

This clonotype appeared a few times. The J gene is TRBJ2-2, the V gene TRBV20-1; TRBD2 might be the D (5 bases). Per germline, CDR1 DFQATT and CDR2 SNEGSKA (reference sequence). V lost 0 bases to trimming and J lost 6 bases, with 11 bases between them. This CDR3 is 14 amino acids long. CDR3 nucleotide sequence: TGCAGTGCTAGAGATCTGGAGGCGTCCGGGGAGCTGTTTTTT. The encoded protein is CSARDLEASGELFF.

This clonotype turned up a few times. The chain has TRBV28 and TRBJ2-2; possible D gene TRBD2, 5 bases. CDR1 and CDR2 from the germline V gene are MDHEN and SYDVKM. The CDR3 spans 16 residues. V lost 3 bases, J lost 2 bases, and 13 bases lay in between. In nucleotides, the CDR3 is TGTGCCAGCAGTTTCCTGGGTAGCGCAAACACCGGGGAGCTGTTTTTT. This gives the protein CASSFLGSANTGELFF.

The chain employs TRBV5-1 and TRBJ1-1; possible D gene TRBD1, 6 bases. Germline V gene sequence: CDR1 SGHRS, CDR2 YFSETQ. The CDR3 contains 16 residues. V dropped 3 bases and J dropped 3 bases, with 18 bases sitting between them. The CDR3: CASSSQGPSPDTEAFF. In nucleotides, the CDR3 is TGCGCCAGCAGCTCTCAGGGGCCGAGCCCGGACACTGAAGCTTTCTTT.

The chain links TRBV3-1 to TRBJ1-2; maybe TRBD1 (5 bases). The germline V gene encodes CDR1 LGHDT and CDR2 YNNKEL (reference sequence). The CDR3 length is 14 residues. Trimming stripped 0 bases from V and 4 bases from J, with 9 bases between. The DNA of the CDR3 is TGTGCCAGCAGCCAAGATCCCAGGGTCTATGGCTACACCTTC. Translating gives CASSQDPRVYGYTF.

The sample holds a few counts of this clonotype. The chain combines TRBV6-1 with TRBJ1-5, with D uncertain. The CDR3 loop spans 14 amino acids. Germline loops: CDR1 MNHNS, CDR2 SASEGT. Trimming removed 9 bases from V and 4 bases from J, with 16 bases in between. CDR3 region: CASVGRTVNQPQHF. For the CDR3, the DNA is TGTGCCAGTGTGGGTAGGACGGTGAATCAGCCCCAGCATTTT.

V usage is TRBV4-1 and J usage is TRBJ1-2, with D possibly TRBD1 on 5 matching bases. Germline V CDR1 and CDR2: MGHRA, YSYEKL. The CDR3 is 16 amino acids. The V gene lost 1 base and the J gene lost 2 bases, with 14 bases spanning the gap. The CDR3 DNA sequence: TGCGCCAGCAGCCAAGGGGGAGGGGCAGGCAACTATGGCTACACCTTC. Amino acid sequence: CASSQGGGAGNYGYTF.

Concerning this clonotype itself: One end of the junction is discordant with germline, which a read error may explain. V and J are TRBV20-1 and TRBJ2-3, with 8 bases fitting TRBD2. This CDR3 spans 13 amino acids. Germline V CDR1 and CDR2: DFQATT, SNEGSKA (reference sequence). CDR3 loop: CSASGRAADMQYF. CDR3 DNA: TGCAGTGCTAGCGGGAGGGCCGCAGATATGCAGTATTTT.

This clonotype was seen more than once but under ten times. CDR3 DNA sequence: TGTGCCAGCAGCTTCCCCGGACAGGGGAAAGAGACCCAGTACTTC. This gives the protein CASSFPGQGKETQYF. The chain links TRBV11-2 to TRBJ2-5, with 9 bases that match TRBD1. The CDR3 has 15 residues. V lost 3 bases to trimming and J lost 3 bases; unmatched junction nucleotides: 5. The germline V gene encodes CDR1 SGHAT and CDR2 FQNNGV.

This clonotype turned up a few times. The chain combines TRBV24-1 with TRBJ1-1; D gene unclear. Per the germline V gene, CDR1 is KGHDR and CDR2 is SFDVKD. The CDR3 contains 13 residues. Trimming took 7 bases from V and 0 from J, leaving 8 bases between them. CDR3: CATRKTVNTEAFF. CDR3 nucleotide sequence: TGTGCCACCAGGAAGACGGTGAACACTGAAGCTTTCTTT.

As concerns this clonotype: The junction departs from germline at one end; a sequencing error may be responsible. The V and J genes are TRBV7-8 and TRBJ2-1; D remains unclear. The CDR3 runs to 13 residues. Germline V lookup: CDR1 SGHVS, CDR2 FQNEAQ. CDR3 DNA: TGTGCCAGCAGCTTCCTTGAAAGCGCGACTGGAATCTTC. Its protein product is CASSFLESATGIF.

V is TRBV7-2 and J is TRBJ2-1; 9 bases match TRBD2. The junction had 9 bases not matched to a gene; V was cut back by 5 bases and J by 4 bases. The V gene's germline CDR1 is SGHTA and CDR2 FQGNSA. The CDR3 is made up of 16 amino acids. This chain's CDR3 is CASSPHSGRHYNEQFF. DNA for the CDR3: TGTGCCAGCAGCCCCCATAGCGGGAGACATTACAATGAGCAGTTCTTC.

J is TRBJ1-3 and V is TRBV5-1; TRBD1 aligns across 9 bases. CDR1 and CDR2 from the germline V gene are SGHRS and YFSETQ. V lost 4 bases, J lost 0 bases, and 2 bases stayed unmatched. The CDR3 consists of 15 residues. The CDR3 DNA follows: TGCGCCAGCAGCCCGGGACAGGGCTCTGGAAACACCATATATTTT. It is translated as CASSPGQGSGNTIYF.

This chain uses TRBV7-6 with TRBJ2-3; 7 bases are a match to TRBD1. Germline V lookup: CDR1 SGHVS, CDR2 FNYEAQ. Trimming at V came to 2 bases and at J to 6 bases, leaving 5 bases not matched to a gene. The CDR3 runs 14 residues. In DNA form, the CDR3 reads TGTGCCAGCAGCTTAATCTTCAGGGGGGATACGCAGTATTTT. Translating gives CASSLIFRGDTQYF.

The chain joins TRBV20-1 to TRBJ2-1; no clear D. Per germline, CDR1 DFQATT and CDR2 SNEGSKA (reference sequence). The CDR3 is made up of 15 amino acids. Trimming took off 3 bases at V and 8 bases at J, with 20 bases between the two ends. The CDR3 spells CSARIPTSGYYEQFF. CDR3 DNA sequence: TGCAGTGCTAGGATACCAACTTCTGGGTACTATGAGCAGTTCTTC.

The CDR3 loop reads CSTPGQLAKNIQYF. CDR3 nucleotides: TGCAGTACCCCGGGACAACTAGCCAAAAACATTCAGTACTTC. The rearrangement joins TRBV20-1 to TRBJ2-4; maybe TRBD1 (6 bases). Trimming left V 8 bases short and J 0 bases short, with 14 bases between. CDR1 DFQATT and CDR2 SNEGSKA come from the germline V gene (reference sequence). The CDR3 runs to 14 residues.

The genes are TRBV7-9 and TRBJ2-7, with unresolved D. Germline values: CDR1 SEHNR, CDR2 FQNEAQ (reference sequence). CDR3 length equals 13 residues. V shed 5 bases and J shed 2 bases, with 10 bases lying between them. The CDR3 nucleotides are TGTGCCAGCAGCGCCACCCGACCCTACGAGCAGTACTTC. Translated: CASSATRPYEQYF.

The chain employs TRBV10-3 and TRBJ2-7, with 11 nucleotides matching TRBD2. CDR3 size: 12 residues. Germline V gene data show CDR1 as ENHRY and CDR2 as SYGVKD. With V trimmed by 10 bases and J by 6 bases, 5 bases remained unmatched. The CDR3 DNA reads TGTGCCACCGGGCTAGCGGGAGGCGAGCAGTACTTC. This encodes CATGLAGGEQYF.

This chain uses TRBV10-3 with TRBJ2-1; 10 nucleotides agree with TRBD2. The trim removed 3 bases at V and 0 bases at J, leaving 8 bases unmatched. The CDR3 has 18 amino acids. The germline V gene encodes CDR1 ENHRY and CDR2 SYGVKD. The CDR3 loop reads CAISDPTSGPSSYNEQFF. The CDR3 bases are TGTGCCATCAGTGATCCGACTAGCGGGCCAAGCTCCTACAATGAGCAGTTCTTC.

This clonotype was detected a few times. The J gene is TRBJ2-7, the V gene TRBV27; D call uncertain. Per the germline V gene, CDR1 is MNHEY and CDR2 is SMNVEV (reference sequence). CDR3 length equals 15 residues. Trimming shortened V by 3 bases and J by 0 bases, and 12 bases separated the two germline ends. DNA of the CDR3: TGTGCCAGCAGTTTCGTACGGCAGGTCTCCTACGAGCAGTACTTC. This encodes CASSFVRQVSYEQYF.